These 32 T cell receptor beta chains were sequenced from one sample in a study of blood T cell repertoires in COVID-19. Profiled with immunoSEQ multiplex PCR; TCRdb holds only in-frame clones, not every one. The sample yields 180,000 or so clones, about nine tenths seen once. The material sequenced was peripheral blood. These receptors were collected from a man in his forties with acute or convalescent COVID-19.

J is TRBJ2-2 and V is TRBV3-1 (or the pseudogene TRBV3-2), with a weak D call TRBD1 (5 bases). The CDR3 length is 17 residues. The V gene's germline CDR1 is LGHDT and CDR2 YNNKEL (reference sequence). V lost 0 bases to trimming and J lost 4 bases, with 15 bases between them. As DNA, the CDR3 is TGTGCCAGCAGCCAAGATCGGCGGCAGGGTGGCACCGGGGAGCTGTTTTTT. This translates into CASSQDRRQGGTGELFF.

The chain combines TRBV27 with TRBJ2-1; 11 positions agree with TRBD2. Losses at the gene ends were 4 bases for V and 4 bases for J; bases not matched to a gene: 9. Germline V gives CDR1 MNHEY, CDR2 SMNVEV (reference sequence). The CDR3 runs to 17 residues. CDR3 sequence: CASSYIAGGPTYNEQFF. DNA of the CDR3: TGTGCCAGCAGTTACATAGCGGGGGGGCCCACATACAATGAGCAGTTCTTC.

The J gene is TRBJ2-1, the V gene TRBV6-1; TRBD1 aligns across 10 bases. CDR3 size: 14 residues. Germline CDR1 and CDR2: MNHNS and SASEGT. V trimming: 2 bases; J trimming: 7 bases; junction bases outside the gene matches: 2. The DNA for the CDR3 is TGTGCCAGCAGTGAAAGGACAGGGGGGAATGAGCAGTTCTTC. Translation: CASSERTGGNEQFF.

This chain connects TRBV4-1 to TRBJ2-7, with 8 nucleotides matching TRBD1. CDR3 length: 15 amino acids. J lost 7 bases, V lost 0 bases, and 8 bases had no gene match. Germline CDR1 reads MGHRA; CDR2 reads YSYEKL. The CDR3: CASSQETGARWEQYF. DNA of the CDR3: TGCGCCAGCAGCCAAGAGACAGGGGCTAGATGGGAGCAGTACTTC.

The V call is TRBV4-1, the J call TRBJ1-1; D possibly corresponds to TRBD1 (5 bases). V lost 1 base and J lost 5, with 14 bases in between. Germline V gene lookup returns CDR1 MGHRA and CDR2 YSYEKL. The CDR3 length is 15 residues. The CDR3 sequence is CASSQVAGGRTEAFF. DNA for the CDR3: TGCGCCAGCAGCCAAGTGGCGGGGGGTAGGACTGAAGCTTTCTTT.

This clone is medium-sized by share. The rearrangement uses TRBV7-6 and TRBJ2-7; 7 bases map to TRBD1. V dropped 3 bases and J dropped 0; count of bases not matched to a gene: 5. This CDR3 is 15 amino acids long. The V gene's germline CDR1 is SGHVS and CDR2 FNYEAQ. The CDR3 nucleotides read TGTGCCAGCAGCTTGGGACAGTCAATCTCCTACGAGCAGTACTTC. Protein sequence: CASSLGQSISYEQYF.

The chain employs TRBV12-3 or TRBV12-4 and TRBJ2-2; D gene unclear. V lost 8 bases and J lost 2, with 3 bases in between. The CDR3 extends over 11 amino acids. The CDR3 region is CASSNTGELFF. The CDR3 bases are TGTGCCAGCTCTAACACCGGGGAGCTGTTTTTT.

The chain carries TRBV24-1 and TRBJ2-5, with a weak D call TRBD2 (5 bases). Germline CDR1 reads KGHDR; CDR2 reads SFDVKD. The V and J ends lost 3 bases and 5 bases respectively, with 27 bases between them. This CDR3 has 19 residues. The CDR3, as DNA: TGTGCCACCAGTGATCCCTTGAACCCTTTACTAGATAATCGGGAGACCCAGTACTTC. Translating gives CATSDPLNPLLDNRETQYF.

This sequence joins TRBV5-4 and TRBJ2-3; weak D call: TRBD2 (5 bases). V dropped 4 bases and J dropped 4 bases, with 16 bases sitting between them. The CDR3 has 15 residues. From germline, CDR1 is SGHNT and CDR2 YYREEE (reference sequence). The CDR3 sequence: CASSLDAGRADTQYF. The CDR3 nucleotides read TGTGCCAGCAGCCTGGACGCGGGTCGGGCAGATACGCAGTATTTT.

The V and J genes are TRBV5-6 and TRBJ2-7, with a tentative D call TRBD2 (5 bases). The V and J ends lost 3 bases and 2 bases respectively, with 12 bases between them. This CDR3 has 14 amino acids. Germline CDR1 reads SGHDT; CDR2 reads YYEEEE. CDR3 in amino acids: CASSYRTPTYEQYF. The CDR3 DNA sequence: TGTGCCAGCAGCTACCGGACTCCCACCTACGAGCAGTACTTC.

The rearrangement links TRBV5-4 to TRBJ2-5, with TRBD1 matching over 10 bases. The CDR3 contains 14 residues. Germline V gives CDR1 SGHNT, CDR2 YYREEE (reference sequence). The V gene end was trimmed by 4 bases and the J gene end by 4 bases; junction bases not matched to a gene: 4. For the CDR3, the DNA is TGTGCCAGCAGCGCGGACAGGGGGGGAGAGACCCAGTACTTC. Protein product: CASSADRGGETQYF. Supplemented by reference TRBV5-4 and TRBJ2-5, the full variable domain reads ETGVTQSPTHLIKTRGQQVTLRCSSQSGHNTVSWYQQALGQGPQFIFQYYREEENGRGNFPPRFSGLQFPNYSSELNVNALELDDSALYLCASSADRGGETQYFGPGTRLLVL.

CDR3 in DNA: TGTGCCAGCAGCGTAGTGGACGGGACAGCCTCTGAAGCTTTCTTT. This translates into CASSVVDGTASEAFF. The chain joins TRBV9 to TRBJ1-1; 7 nucleotides line up with TRBD1. CDR1 is SGDLS and CDR2 is YYNGEE in the germline V gene. With 0 bases clipped from V and 6 bases from J, the junction kept 8 bases outside the gene matches. The CDR3 totals 15 residues.

The chain employs TRBV6-5 and TRBJ2-7; D is unclear. V lost 7 bases and J 3 bases, leaving 4 bases between the germline ends. The V gene's germline CDR1 is MNHEY and CDR2 SVGAGI. The CDR3 totals 10 residues. CDR3 DNA: TGTGCCAGCAACTTCTACGAGCAGTACTTC. Amino acid sequence: CASNFYEQYF.

The chain recombines TRBV2 with TRBJ1-1; 8 positions agree with TRBD1. CDR1 is SNHLY, CDR2 FYNNEI, per germline. V lost 6 bases to trimming and J lost 4 bases; unmatched junction nucleotides: 10. This CDR3 comprises 15 residues. CDR3 in amino acids: CASRDRTGLGTEAFF. For the CDR3, the DNA is TGTGCCAGCAGGGACCGGACAGGGTTGGGCACTGAAGCTTTCTTT. Variable domain in full (rest from reference TRBV2 and TRBJ1-1): EPEVTQTPSHQVTQMGQEVILRCVPISNHLYFYWYRQILGQKVEFLVSFYNNEISEKSEIFDDQFSVERPDGSNFTLKIRSTKLEDSAMYFCASRDRTGLGTEAFFGQGTRLTVV.

The chain recombines TRBV7-2 with TRBJ2-3; a weak D match, TRBD1 (5 bases). Trimming took off 0 bases at V and 5 bases at J, with 9 bases between the two ends. The CDR3 runs 14 residues. The germline V gene encodes CDR1 SGHTA and CDR2 FQGNSA. Here the CDR3 DNA reads TGTGCCAGCAGCTTAGCGACAGCTGGAGATACGCAGTATTTT. It specifies CASSLATAGDTQYF.

CDR3 sequence (DNA): TGTGCCAGCAGTCACGGACTAGCCCTAAGCTCCTACAATGAGCAGTTCTTC. Translated: CASSHGLALSSYNEQFF. V usage is TRBV27 and J usage is TRBJ2-1, with 8 bases that match TRBD2. The germline gives CDR1 MNHEY, CDR2 SMNVEV (reference sequence). The trim removed 5 bases at V and 0 bases at J, leaving 9 bases unmatched. The CDR3 runs to 17 residues.

The chain has TRBV9 and TRBJ2-6; 7 nucleotides agree with TRBD1. The CDR3 is made up of 15 amino acids. Germline V gene lookup returns CDR1 SGDLS and CDR2 YYNGEE. V shed 4 bases, J shed 2 bases, and the junction held 3 bases outside the gene matches. The CDR3 reads CASSSTGAGANVLTF. The CDR3 coding sequence is TGTGCCAGCAGCTCTACAGGGGCTGGGGCCAACGTCCTGACTTTC.

The chain is built from TRBV5-4 and TRBJ2-7; the match to TRBD1 covers 10 bases. J was trimmed by 2 bases and V by 4 bases; bases with no gene match: 6. CDR3 length equals 15 residues. CDR1 is SGHNT and CDR2 is YYREEE in the germline V gene (reference sequence). CDR3 bases: TGTGCCAGCAGCGATTCCGGGACAGGGGCCTACGAGCAGTACTTC. It encodes CASSDSGTGAYEQYF.

This rearrangement joins TRBV7-2 to TRBJ2-7, with a weak D call TRBD1 (6 bases). Trimming took off 4 bases at V and 0 bases at J, with 19 bases between the two ends. In germline, CDR1 is SGHTA, CDR2 FQGNSA. The CDR3 contains 17 residues. This CDR3 is CASSSHPGQRSSYEQYF. The CDR3 DNA sequence: TGTGCCAGCAGCTCACACCCGGGACAAAGATCCTCCTACGAGCAGTACTTC.

The chain joins TRBV12-5 to TRBJ2-5; D may be TRBD2 (5 bases). Germline V gives CDR1 LGHNT, CDR2 FRNRAP. V shed 3 bases and J shed 4 bases, with 6 bases lying between them. The CDR3 contains 12 residues. CDR3 residues: CASGFSVETQYF. The CDR3 region has the DNA TGTGCTAGTGGTTTTAGCGTAGAGACCCAGTACTTC.

V usage is TRBV19 and J usage is TRBJ1-1; D possibly corresponds to TRBD1 (5 bases). CDR3 length: 14 residues. V gave up 9 bases and J gave up 1 base, with 15 bases separating them. Germline CDR1 reads LNHDA; CDR2 reads SQIVND (reference sequence). CDR3 sequence: CASRPDSGNTEAFF. The CDR3 nucleotides read TGTGCCAGCCGCCCTGACAGTGGGAACACTGAAGCTTTCTTT.

This chain links TRBV7-8 with TRBJ2-1, with 10 bases that match TRBD1. The J segment lost 8 bases and the V segment lost 4 bases, leaving 8 bases of the junction unmatched. CDR3 length: 15 amino acids. Germline V gene sequence: CDR1 SGHVS, CDR2 FQNEAQ. CDR3 nucleotide sequence: TGTGCCAGCAGCTACCGGGACAGGGGTTTCTATGAGCAGTTCTTC. This translates into CASSYRDRGFYEQFF.

V and J are TRBV29-1 and TRBJ1-4, with TRBD1 matching 7 bases. V was pared by 6 bases and J by 9 bases, with 4 bases of the junction left unmatched. The CDR3 runs 11 residues. Germline assignment: CDR1 SQVTM and CDR2 ANQGSEA. Here the CDR3 reads CSVRTGQKLFF. DNA for the CDR3: TGCAGCGTGAGGACAGGTCAAAAACTGTTTTTT. The whole variable domain, filled in from reference TRBV29-1 and TRBJ1-4, reads SAVISQKPSRDICQRGTSLTIQCQVDSQVTMMFWYRQQPGQSLTLIATANQGSEATYESGFVIDKFPISRPNLTFSTLTVSNMSPEDSSIYLCSVRTGQKLFFGSGTQLSVL.

This rearrangement joins TRBV6-5 to TRBJ2-5; maybe TRBD2 (5 bases). Germline CDR1 MNHEY, CDR2 SVGAGI. This CDR3 spans 14 amino acids. Trimming cost V 6 bases and J 5 bases, with 16 bases left between them. CDR3 nucleotide sequence: TGTGCCAGCAGCTTACTCACCCGAGGGGAGACCCAGTACTTC. Translated: CASSLLTRGETQYF.

This CDR3 is CSVARRGEKLFF. CDR3 nucleotides: TGCAGCGTTGCAAGAAGGGGTGAAAAACTGTTTTTT. V usage is TRBV29-1 and J usage is TRBJ1-4; D perhaps matches TRBD1 (5 bases). Germline V CDR1 and CDR2: SQVTM, ANQGSEA. V was shortened by 4 bases and J by 7 bases, with 10 bases between the two germline ends. This CDR3 has 12 residues.

V usage is TRBV15 and J usage is TRBJ1-3; maybe TRBD1 (6 bases). This CDR3 has 16 residues. Trimming stripped 4 bases from V and 0 bases from J, with 13 bases between. Germline CDR1 is LNHNV and CDR2 is YYDKDF (reference sequence). CDR3 bases: TGTGCCACCAGCATAGGACAGTACGACTCTGGAAACACCATATATTTT. This gives the protein CATSIGQYDSGNTIYF.

The V gene is TRBV7-2, the J gene TRBJ1-2; D not certain. Germline CDR1 reads SGHTA; CDR2 reads FQGNSA. V was clipped by 1 base and J by 2 bases, with 5 bases between them. The CDR3 length is 13 residues. CDR3 region: CASSLDGNYGYTF. CDR3 DNA: TGTGCCAGCAGCTTAGACGGGAACTATGGCTACACCTTC.

This clone was observed a single time. The V and J genes are TRBV5-1 and TRBJ2-3; 10 bases are a match to TRBD2. Trimming removed 4 bases from V and 4 bases from J; junction bases left unmatched: 3. CDR3 size: 14 residues. Germline CDR1 SGHRS, CDR2 YFSETQ. The CDR3 region is CASSQGTSADTQYF. The CDR3 DNA is TGCGCCAGCAGCCAAGGGACTAGCGCAGATACGCAGTATTTT.

This clone has only one observation. The rearrangement links TRBV27 to TRBJ2-5, with D possibly matching TRBD2 (5 bases). The CDR3 covers 15 residues. CDR1 and CDR2 from the germline V gene are MNHEY and SMNVEV (reference sequence). Trimming cost V 6 bases and J 2 bases, with 16 bases left between them. The CDR3 here is CASSPRTPAQETQYF. The CDR3 nucleotides read TGTGCCAGCAGCCCCCGGACTCCCGCTCAAGAGACCCAGTACTTC.

V usage is TRBV5-8 and J usage is TRBJ2-7; possible D gene TRBD1, 6 bases. The CDR3 has 13 amino acids. V dropped 1 base and J dropped 9 bases, with 14 bases sitting between them. Germline values: CDR1 SGHTS, CDR2 YDEGEE. The CDR3 region has the DNA TGTGCCAGCAGCTTGCGGGACACCGCCCGGCAGTACTTC. As protein: CASSLRDTARQYF.

As DNA, the CDR3 is TGTGCCAGCAGCTCATCCCCGGGGCCAGGGGGTAGAGAGCAGTACTTC. It specifies CASSSSPGPGGREQYF. The rearrangement joins TRBV5-5 to TRBJ2-7; 7 positions agree with TRBD1. CDR3 length: 16 residues. CDR1 is SGHKS, CDR2 YYEKEE, per germline (reference sequence). V dropped 3 bases and J dropped 7; count of bases not matched to a gene: 16.

The chain combines TRBV30 with TRBJ1-2, with 8 bases that match TRBD1. The V segment lost 1 base and the J segment 8 bases; nucleotides outside the gene matches: 6. Germline V gene lookup returns CDR1 GTSNPN and CDR2 SVGIG (reference sequence). The CDR3 contains 13 residues. The CDR3 region is CAWSAQGAGGYTF. For the CDR3, the DNA is TGTGCCTGGAGTGCTCAGGGGGCCGGGGGCTACACCTTC. The whole variable domain, filled in from reference TRBV30 and TRBJ1-2, reads SQTIHQWPATLVQPVGSPLSLECTVEGTSNPNLYWYRQAAGRGLQLLFYSVGIGQISSEVPQNLSASRPQDRQFILSSKKLLLSDSGFYLCAWSAQGAGGYTFGSGTRLTVV.